Reported below is one TCR beta chain. In its sample, this clonotype was seen many times. Its antigen is not yet known. No much larger clonotype is one base removed from it; base qualities were not supplied. The data were taken from a study of molecular identifiers for immune sequencing clone quantification (dated by TCRdb to about 2018). For the wider study: In a replicate experiment, RNA from roughly 21,000 or 96,000 naive CD8 T cells was split into five aliquots, four of which were sequenced. This methods study benchmarked molecular-identifier clustering-based TCR repertoire sequencing (MIDCIRS) and TCR RNA copy counting, using CD8 T cells to do so.

The library was built by means of PCR. Sequencer: NextSeq 500. Bulk TCR libraries were prepared as previously described, using TCR primers listed in Table S5. Total RNA was purified with the Qiagen AllPrep DNA/RNA kit. Before analysis, reads from multiple sequencing runs of the same library were pooled. The authors' pipeline ran thus. Only reads with exact TCR constant sequence were kept, trimmed to 150 nt, and grouped by their 12-nt molecular barcodes. Reads inside each barcode group were sub-clustered using a 15% Levenshtein threshold, and a quality-weighted consensus sequence was constructed for each RNA molecule. Non-functional sequences were removed, as were lower-count sequences one edit away from another. Based on a fit of two negative binomial distributions, barcode sub-clusters having less than 20% of the maximum read count were discarded. TCRdb redid the processing of the public reads, applying fastp at Q25 and MiXCR, and retained in-frame beta chains. CDR3 protein duplicates are merged, each entry listing the most common genes and DNA. The V and J calls and clone size come from TCRdb's table, not from the authors' own analysis. This sample comprises some 96,000 distinct CDR3 sequences, 20% to 30% of them detected only once. More than 0.8% of the sample is taken by the ten largest.

Overall results and qualifications from the work: In CMV-specific effector cells, clones with more than 20 RNA copies accounted for over 97% of molecules, whereas in naive cells such clones accounted for under 1%. Roughly 3 recovered TCR RNA copies per cell were obtained by modeling, versus about ten by digital PCR, implying a capture efficiency of 25% to 30%. Highly expanded clone sizes could be underestimated if identical TCR molecules share a barcode. Without barcode sub-clustering, chimeric consensus sequences inflated TCR diversity; chimeras reached as high as 47%. A single cell's worth of spiked-in Jurkat TCR RNA was reported detectable even among one million naive CD8 T cells. Naive libraries contained spiked-in Jurkat TCR RNA (approximately ten copies' worth), which is not part of the donor repertoire.

Libraries of naive CD8 T cells were built from anywhere between about 17,000 and 1,000,000 sorted cells, with 10%, 30% or 50% of the purified RNA used. Naive CD8 T cells, defined as CD8+CD4-CCR7+CD45RA+, were FACS-sorted into RLT Plus buffer on a BD FACSAria II. Approximately 9 TCR copies' worth of Jurkat RNA were spiked into about 20,000-1,000,000 naive CD8 T cell samples to test detection sensitivity. Enrichment of CD8 T cells was done with RosetteSep CD8+ T Cell Enrichment Cocktail plus Ficoll-Paque, and ACK red cell lysis came afterward. Sequencing was performed on naive CD8+ T cells from blood, with Jurkat cell RNA spiked in. Interpreted using the paper, the cell subset or site label stands for: FACS-sorted CD8+CD4-CCR7+CD45RA+ naive T cells. This clonotype was sampled from a human donor in good health. Some libraries in this study had Jurkat cell RNA spiked in.

The CDR3 here reads CASRQENIQYF. In nucleotide form, the sequence is TGTGCCAGCAGACAGGAAAACATTCAGTACTTC. The rearrangement combines TRBV28 with TRBJ2-4; TRBD1 is a weak D gene call, 5 bases matching. At the junction V is shortened by 6 bases and J by 5 bases, with 5 bases in between. CDR1 and CDR2, looked up from the germline V gene, are MDHEN and SYDVKM. From the cysteine up to the phenylalanine, the CDR3 has a length of 11 residues. Just the 33-base CDR3 DNA is kept, in frame starting at base 1. The variable domain in full, with residues beyond the CDR3 obtained from the reference TRBV28 and TRBJ2-4 genes, is DVKVTQSSRYLVKRTGEKVFLECVQDMDHENMFWYRQDPGLGLRLIYFSYDVKMKEKGDIPEGYSVSREKKERFSLILESASTNQTSMYLCASRQENIQYFGAGTRLSVL.